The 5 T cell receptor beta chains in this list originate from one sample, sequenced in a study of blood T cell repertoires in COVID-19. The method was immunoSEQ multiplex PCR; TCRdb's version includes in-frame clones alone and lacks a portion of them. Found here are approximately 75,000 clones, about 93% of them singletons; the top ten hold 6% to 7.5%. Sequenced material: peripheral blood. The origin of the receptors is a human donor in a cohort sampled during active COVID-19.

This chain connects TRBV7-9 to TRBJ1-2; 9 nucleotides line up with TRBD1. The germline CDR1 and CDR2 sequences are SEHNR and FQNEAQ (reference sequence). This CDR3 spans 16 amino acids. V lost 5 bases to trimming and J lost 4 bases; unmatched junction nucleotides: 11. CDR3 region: CASSPVGQGRSYGYTF. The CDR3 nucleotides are TGTGCCAGCAGCCCCGTAGGACAGGGGAGGAGCTATGGCTACACCTTC.

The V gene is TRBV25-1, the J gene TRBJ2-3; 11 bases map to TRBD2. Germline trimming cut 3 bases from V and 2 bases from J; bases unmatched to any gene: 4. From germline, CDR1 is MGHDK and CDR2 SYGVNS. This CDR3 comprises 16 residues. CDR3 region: CASSDGTSGNTDTQYF. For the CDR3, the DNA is TGTGCCAGCAGTGATGGGACTAGCGGAAACACAGATACGCAGTATTTT.

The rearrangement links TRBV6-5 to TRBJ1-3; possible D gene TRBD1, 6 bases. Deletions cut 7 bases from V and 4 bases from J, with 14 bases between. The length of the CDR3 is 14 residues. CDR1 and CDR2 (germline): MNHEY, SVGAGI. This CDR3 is CASKNGDRGNTIYF. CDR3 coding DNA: TGTGCCAGCAAAAACGGCGACAGGGGAAACACCATATATTTT.

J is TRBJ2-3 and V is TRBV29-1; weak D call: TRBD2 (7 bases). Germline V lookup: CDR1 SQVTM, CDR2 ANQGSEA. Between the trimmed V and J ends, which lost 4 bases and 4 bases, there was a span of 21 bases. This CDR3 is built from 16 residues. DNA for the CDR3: TGCAGCGTTGGATTCCTCTCGGGGGGCCGTGCAGATACGCAGTATTTT. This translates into CSVGFLSGGRADTQYF.

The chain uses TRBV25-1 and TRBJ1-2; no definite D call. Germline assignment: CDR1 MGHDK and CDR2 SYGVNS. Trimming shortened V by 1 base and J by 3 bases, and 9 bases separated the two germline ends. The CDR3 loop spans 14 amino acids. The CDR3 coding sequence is TGTGCCAGCAGTGAATTAGCGGGCTACTATGGCTACACCTTC. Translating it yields CASSELAGYYGYTF.